This TCR beta chain was obtained from a study of T cell repertoires in cytomegalovirus infection. About the study: A matching HLA type, together with CMV infection, was signaled by public TCR beta signatures.

TCRdb reprocessed the reads via MiXCR and lists one record per CDR3 protein. This table has under 150,000 distinct CDR3 sequences, 20% to 30% appearing once. There are 19 residues in the CDR3. The germline CDR1 and CDR2 sequences are MNHNY and SVGAGI (reference sequence). As regards this clonotype: The antigen remains undetermined. This may be a read error: a much more frequent sequence differs by one nucleotide.

The sequencing input was PBMCs, sequenced either directly or after in vitro stimulation (not recorded which). This TCR was recovered from a human donor in good health (CMV status not recorded). Some clones in this sample may be carry-over from other donors' samples. This sequence joins TRBV6-6 and TRBJ2-3, with 10 bases aligning to TRBD2. The CDR3 loop is CASSYSMASGSLSTDTQCF. CDR3 sequence (DNA): TGTGCCAGCAGTTACTCGATGGCTAGCGGGAGTTTGAGCACAGATACGCAGTGTTTT.